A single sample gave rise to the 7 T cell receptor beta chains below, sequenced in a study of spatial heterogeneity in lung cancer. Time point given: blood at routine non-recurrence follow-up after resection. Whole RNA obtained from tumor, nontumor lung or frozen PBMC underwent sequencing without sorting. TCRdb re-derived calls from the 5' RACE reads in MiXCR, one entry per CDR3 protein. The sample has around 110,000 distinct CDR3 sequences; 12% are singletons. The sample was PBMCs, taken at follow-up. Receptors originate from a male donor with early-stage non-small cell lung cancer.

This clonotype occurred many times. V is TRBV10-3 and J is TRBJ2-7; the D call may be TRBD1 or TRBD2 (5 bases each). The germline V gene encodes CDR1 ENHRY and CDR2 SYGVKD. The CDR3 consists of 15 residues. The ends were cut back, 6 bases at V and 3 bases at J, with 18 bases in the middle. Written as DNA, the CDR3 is TGTGCCATCAGCCCCCGAGGGGTGGTTGGCTACGAGCAGTACTTC. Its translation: CAISPRGVVGYEQYF.

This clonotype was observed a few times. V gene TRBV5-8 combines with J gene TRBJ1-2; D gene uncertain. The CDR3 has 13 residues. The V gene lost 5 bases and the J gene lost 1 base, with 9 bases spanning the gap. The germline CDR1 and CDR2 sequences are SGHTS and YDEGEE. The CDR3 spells CASRGRINYGYTF. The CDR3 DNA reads TGTGCCAGCAGGGGCAGGATTAACTATGGCTACACCTTC.

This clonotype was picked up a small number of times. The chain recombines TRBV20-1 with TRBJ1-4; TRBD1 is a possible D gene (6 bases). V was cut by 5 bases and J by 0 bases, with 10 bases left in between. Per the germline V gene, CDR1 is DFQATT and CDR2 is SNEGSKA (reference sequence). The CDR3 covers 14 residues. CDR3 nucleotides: TGCAGTGCTGGAACAGGGCCAACTAATGAAAAACTGTTTTTT. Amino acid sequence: CSAGTGPTNEKLFF.

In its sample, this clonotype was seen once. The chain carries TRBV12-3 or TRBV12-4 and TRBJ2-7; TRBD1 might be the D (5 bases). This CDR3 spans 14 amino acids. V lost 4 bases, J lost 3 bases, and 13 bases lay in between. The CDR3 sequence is CASSSGPEFYEQYF. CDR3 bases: TGTGCCAGCAGTTCAGGGCCGGAGTTCTACGAGCAGTACTTC.

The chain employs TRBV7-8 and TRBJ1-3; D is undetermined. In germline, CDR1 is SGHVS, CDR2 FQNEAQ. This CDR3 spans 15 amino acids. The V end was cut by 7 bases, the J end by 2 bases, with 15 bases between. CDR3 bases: TGTGCCAGCACCCCGGGGATGTCGGCTGGAAACACCATATATTTT. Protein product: CASTPGMSAGNTIYF. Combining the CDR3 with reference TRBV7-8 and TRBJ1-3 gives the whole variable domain GAGVSQSPRYKVAKRGQDVALRCDPISGHVSLFWYQQALGQGPEFLTYFQNEAQLDKSGLPSDRFFAERPEGSVSTLKIQRTQQEDSAVYLCASTPGMSAGNTIYFGEGSWLTVV.

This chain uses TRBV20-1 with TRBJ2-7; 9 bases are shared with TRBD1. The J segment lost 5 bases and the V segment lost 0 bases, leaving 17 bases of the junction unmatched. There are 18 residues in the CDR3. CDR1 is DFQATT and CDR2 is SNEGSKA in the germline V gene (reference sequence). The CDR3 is CSARDPSLQGALGNEQYF. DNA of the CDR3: TGCAGTGCTAGAGATCCCTCGCTACAGGGGGCGCTTGGGAACGAGCAGTACTTC.

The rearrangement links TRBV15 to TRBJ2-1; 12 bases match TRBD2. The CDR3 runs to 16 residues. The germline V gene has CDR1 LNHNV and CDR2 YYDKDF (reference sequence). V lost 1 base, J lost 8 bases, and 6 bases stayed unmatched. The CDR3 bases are TGTGCCACCAGCAGAGTACTAGCGGGGGGAAAGGATGAGCAGTTCTTC. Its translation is CATSRVLAGGKDEQFF.